Listed here is a single TCR beta chain. The antigen it recognizes is unknown. The sample holds no much larger clone one base away, and base qualities are not on file. Receptor amplification or capture employed the immunoSEQ multiplex PCR assay. For the multiplex PCR, a mixture combining 60 forward primers for TCR Vbeta segments and 13 reverse primers for TCR Jbeta segments was used. The CDR3 region of rearranged TCR beta genes was amplified from genomic DNA with a multiplex PCR assay. The amplified TCR beta libraries were sequenced on the Illumina HiSeq System as 87-base-pair reads. In the paper's pipeline: In a later analysis, some 80 million unique TCR beta chains were counted across the approximately 670 repertoires, and roughly 9.9 million of these chains were shared by at least two donors. A nearest-neighbor algorithm error-corrected the raw reads and collapsed the reads into unique sequences, merging closely related sequences to remove PCR and sequencing errors. Alignment of CDR3 sequences to IMGT reference sequences was used to assign V, D and J gene segments. For a sequence to be retained, at least a six-nucleotide match to both a V gene segment and a J gene segment was required. Rearrangements were called productive when the CDR3 lacked stop codons and stayed in frame with V and J; all others were non-productive. CDR3 was defined by IMGT convention, running from the second conserved V-encoded cysteine to the conserved J-encoded phenylalanine. In an earlier analysis of roughly 610 of the donors, sequences lacking an unambiguous match to a single V gene segment were excluded. In an earlier analysis of about 590 of the donors, a V segment was called functional when productive rearrangements were above 56.7%, and segregating when the standard deviation between donors exceeded 5%. A statistical classification framework was developed to diagnose cytomegalovirus status using the catalog of TCR beta chain sequences. V and J gene assignment, in a later analysis, came from comparing TCR nucleotide sequences with IMGT/GENE-DB human TR gene sequences. The TCRdist pipeline was used in a later analysis to assign CDR3 sequences and most-parsimonious VDJ recombination scenarios. In a later analysis, each TCR beta chain was defined by its CDR3 amino acid sequence together with its V-gene family, and reads without a unique V-gene family were excluded. A later analysis removed over 500 highly shared, low-generation-probability nucleotide sequences to deal with suspected cross-contamination and a sequencing artifact. In a later analysis, a clonal expansion index was calculated for each public chain from normalized within-repertoire ranks of inferred template counts. In a later analysis, generation probabilities were computed using a VDJ recombination model fitted to out-of-frame rearrangements, and the results were checked against IGoR. In a later analysis, TCR-TCR, TCR-HLA and TCR-CMV co-occurrence was scored with hypergeometric tests, and a repertoire-size bias correction was applied to TCR pairs. A later analysis estimated false discovery rates by permuting HLA or CMV assignments 20 times. In a later analysis, co-occurring TCRs were grouped using DBSCAN, and TCRdist sequence similarity was added for clustering within HLA-allele-positive subsets. Co-occurrence clustering excluded repertoires with fewer than 30,000 or more than 120,000 public chains, plus five with anomalous nucleotide sharing. Imported from immuneACCESS, the table was reduced by TCRdb to in-frame sequences with V and J called. These copies leave out some clones; in studies compared against another copy, an unresolved V gene accounts for under half, and the cause of the remainder is not known. For V, J and clone size, that table is used; D and trimming come from the DNA. Across this sample there are 90,000 to 120,000 clones, with 55% to 85% seen only once. Jointly, the top ten make up 6.5% to 8.5% of the sample.

Trimming takes 5 bases from V and 0 bases from J, and the germline ends sit 14 bases apart. From a lookup of the germline V gene (reference sequence), CDR1 and CDR2 are SEHNR and FQNEAQ. The CDR3 runs 15 amino acids, cysteine and phenylalanine included. Just CDR3 DNA is preserved here, 45 bases in frame from base 1. In total, fewer than 750 healthy bone marrow donors made up the cohort. All cohort members were sampled while nominally healthy, although unrecorded immune exposures were likely present. The donor tested CMV seronegative and was one of the 352 seronegative cohort members. Each donor provided a peripheral blood sample, and peripheral blood mononuclear cells were used for TCR beta sequencing. Genomic DNA was extracted from the blood cell samples with the Qiagen DNeasy Blood Extraction Kit. The data were taken from a study of cytomegalovirus exposure and HLA in healthy donors (dated by TCRdb to the late 2010s). Describing the broader study: An earlier analysis of under 600 of the donors reported about 250 Gb of sequence data and some 120 million unique TCR beta sequences from around 200 million T cells. An early release that covered around 590 HLA-typed donors contained approximately 320 gigabases of sequencing data and approximately 85 million unique TCR sequences. The genetic ancestry cluster associated with self-reported Caucasian donors included around four fifths of the roughly 400 genotyped donors. The study aimed to test whether cataloging public T cell receptors could reveal signatures of past pathogen exposure. Using immunosequencing, the study profiled T cell repertoires from 666 subjects and related those repertoires to cytomegalovirus serostatus. In addition to the first cohort of 666 subjects, a separate validation cohort of 120 different subjects was used. The study combined high-throughput TCR immunosequencing, statistical association of individual TCRs with disease status, and machine learning to predict cytomegalovirus infection status. A later analysis re-examined previously published TCR beta repertoires from over 500 donors and added high-resolution HLA genotyping to investigate patterns of TCR occurrence. Rather than drawing on any new phenotypic data, the later analysis identified candidate immune exposures from TCR beta sequences and the way those sequences occurred across donors. In an earlier analysis of roughly 540 of the donors, high-throughput TCR beta sequencing was used to judge whether each TCR beta V gene segment behaved as functional or pseudogenic. Alongside the repertoire data, information on donor age, sex, ethnicity and CMV serostatus was compiled. A later genetic analysis used genome-wide SNP genotypes for about 65% of the 666 donors, treating that subset as a discovery cohort. All discovery cohort repertoires had been generated on a single sequencing platform. HLA typing included class I and class II loci at four-digit resolution. Typing coverage varied by locus: roughly 629-630 donors for A, B, C, DRB1 and DQB1; more than 500 for DQA1; about 600 for DPA1; roughly 470 for DPB1. Four to six DR-DQ haplotypes were handled as single units for association and clustering, since linkage in the cohort was strong. Among around 400 genotyped donors of the cohort, an average of roughly 240,000 unique TCR beta nucleotide sequences were sequenced per donor, roughly 20% of them non-productive.

The paper's findings and limits, for the study overall: The classifier was reported to diagnose cytomegalovirus status with high specificity and sensitivity in both the original cohort and the validation cohort. According to a later analysis, TCR association rates differed among HLA loci, with DRB1 alleles showing the most associated TCRs and HLA-C alleles showing the fewest. In vitro tests confirmed that three of the cytomegalovirus-associated TCR beta chains recognize cytomegalovirus antigens. While some public TCRs were present in many individuals, most TCR sequences turned up only very rarely across donors. The authors suggested that the approach could potentially be extended to other disease states and immunological phenotypes. A later genetic analysis associated a missense DCLRE1C variant with V-gene and J-gene trimming of TCR beta chains, and an independent cohort replicated the association. According to a later analysis, parvovirus B19, influenza, CMV and Epstein-Barr virus appeared linked to several top co-occurrence clusters. Because counts were too low, around 17 rarely observed V segments, including chromosome 9 orphons, were left out of the earlier analysis of several hundred of the donors. Most CMV-associated TCR beta chains appeared to be HLA-restricted in a later analysis, and the HLA associations seemed to be driven largely by CMV exposure. Because the 87-base-pair reads could not distinguish some IMGT-functional V segments, including TRBV6-2 and TRBV6-3, those segments were excluded. A total of about 150 TCR beta chains were listed by the study as associated with cytomegalovirus. The cohort was sequenced for TCR beta chains only, and without alpha or paired-chain data the features that could be detected were limited. Compared with the roughly 700-donor mean, donors in an Asian-associated ancestry cluster had fewer N-insertions in productive TCRs, according to a later genetic analysis. A cluster of highly shared sequence variants was judged likely to be a technical artifact of the sequencing pipeline. When HLA alleles, especially DR and DQ, strongly co-occurred, TCR associations were difficult to assign to individual alleles. In a later analysis, HLA-associated TCR beta chains were found to be more clonally expanded and to have lower generation probabilities than equally common non-associated chains. A further reported finding was that TCR beta sequences accurately predicted the HLA-A and HLA-B alleles for most subjects in the first cohort. Immune exposure information for the cohort was limited to CMV serostatus. At a false discovery rate of 0.05, a later analysis linked about 16,000 TCR beta sequences to specific HLA alleles. Linkage disequilibrium might explain the correlated functional status among segregating V segments, but an unknown experimental factor could not be excluded. Because HLA typing was unavailable for some donors at each locus, only the typed subset was used in association tests. Roughly uniform sequencing depth across donors was assumed in presence/absence analyses, although this assumption may not hold. Broadly in line with IMGT annotations, most TCR beta V segments showed up in productive rearrangements about 90% or about 30% of the time in an earlier analysis of a few hundred of the donors.

In this chain, TRBV7-9 is recombined with TRBJ2-7; perhaps TRBD2 is the D gene, with 5 bases matching. Sequencing input: PBMCs. The source is a young man in good health and CMV-seronegative. The sequenced DNA is TGTGCCAGCAGCACCTGGATAGGGAGCTCCTACGAGCAGTACTTC. Its coded protein is CASSTWIGSSYEQYF. When the CDR3 is completed using the reference TRBV7-9 and TRBJ2-7 genes on either side, the full variable domain is DTGVSQNPRHKITKRGQNVTFRCDPISEHNRLYWYRQTLGQGPEFLTYFQNEAQLEKSRLLSDRFSAERPKGSFSTLEIQRTEQGDSAMYLCASSTWIGSSYEQYFGPGTRLTVT.